This T cell receptor beta chain was sequenced during a study of response to subunit inactivated influenza vaccine. Each CDR3 protein is one row after TCRdb ran MiXCR on the RT-PCR reads. The data show around 580,000 distinct CDR3 sequences, over 9.5% seen once. J was trimmed by 0 bases and V by 5 bases; bases with no gene match: 10. The CDR3 spans 16 residues. Germline V CDR1 and CDR2: MNHNS, SASEGT. This clonotype was obtained from a man over 45 who received an inactivated influenza vaccine. Source: PBMCs from blood, taken on the day of vaccination. This sequence joins TRBV6-1 and TRBJ2-7, with 7 bases matching TRBD1. The CDR3 protein is CASSKRRGHSSYEQYF. The CDR3 DNA reads as TGTGCCAGCAGTAAACGTAGGGGGCACAGCTCCTACGAGCAGTACTTC.